This T cell receptor beta chain was observed in a study of graft-versus-host responses after intestinal transplantation. Across the whole study: As for transplant type, recipients had multivisceral, liver-intestinal, or isolated intestinal grafts. Anti-thymocyte globulin induction was given to all recipients, followed by tacrolimus and steroids for three to four years. Broader study findings: GvH clones surfaced in recipient marrow, some emerging earlier in ileum or blood. Early post-transplant HvG declines tracked with peak circulating GvH clone levels.

Assay: immunoSEQ multiplex PCR; the TCRdb copy retains only in-frame clones and omits some. This sample has under 45,000 clones, with approximately 93% found just once. With 6 bases removed from V and 0 bases from J, the gap between germline ends came to 12 bases. Germline CDR1 and CDR2: SNHLY and FYNNEI. There are 14 residues in the CDR3. In the case of this clone: As yet, its antigen is unknown.

This sequence originates from a human donor who was the organ donor for an intestinal transplant. This specimen consisted of unstimulated CD4+ T cells sorted from spleen or lymph node cells, obtained before transplant. The chain carries TRBV2 and TRBJ2-7, with a weak D call TRBD1 (6 bases). CDR3 sequence reads: CASSNDRSSYEQYF. The CDR3 bases are TGTGCCAGCAGCAACGACAGGAGCTCCTACGAGCAGTACTTC.